This TCR beta chain was profiled in a study of human T cells and chemical hapten exposure. Study in general: Sensitization was performed using 2% DPC on a 2 cm by 2 cm upper inner arm skin site. The patients were mostly female; they had alopecia areata, totalis or universalis. Small volume differences among pooled libraries mainly caused per-sample TCR yield variation.

As to time point: patch test 3, about 24 weeks after DPC sensitization. Treatment defined: therapeutic diphenylcyclopropenone sensitization with weekly scalp DPC. Before extraction, the whole blood was not fractionated, and total RNA was taken from it. This clonotype was seen repeatedly, ten times or more. Using its own MiXCR run on the RACE reads, TCRdb lists one record per CDR3 protein. The sample has about 71,000 distinct CDR3 sequences; 11% are singletons. V trimming: 4 bases; J trimming: 5 bases; junction bases outside the gene matches: 3. The length of the CDR3 is 13 residues. Germline lookup yields CDR1 LGHNA and CDR2 YSLEER.

V is TRBV4-3 and J is TRBJ2-3, with 7 bases that match TRBD1. The source is a woman aged 45-65 years with alopecia areata. Some clones in this sample may be carry-over from other donors' samples. Specimen: whole blood, collected in connection with sensitization to the hapten diphenylcyclopropenone (DPC). The CDR3, as DNA: TGCGCCAGCAGCCGTCGACAGGGAGATACGCAGTATTTT. Translating it yields CASSRRQGDTQYF.